This T cell receptor (beta chain) appears in the sequencing data of a study of shared clonotypes between healthy human individuals. Germline V lookup: CDR1 LNHDA, CDR2 SQIVND (reference sequence). CDR3 length: 15 amino acids. V was trimmed by 3 bases and J by 0 bases, leaving 12 bases between them. Naive CD8 cells lacked CD45RO and underwent positive selection for CCR7, leaving out terminally differentiated effector memory CD45RA+ cells. Sequencing used immunoSEQ multiplex PCR; TCRdb keeps in-frame clones, though not all of them. The data contain around 2,100,000 clones, roughly 94% of them singletons. Study outcomes and limitations: In contrast to clonotypes shared by all four donors, non-shared clonotypes had lower generation probabilities. About 5% was the fraction of naive CD4 clonotypes found shared across a handful of donors. Expectations were that clonotype sharing among donors would be affected by sequencing depth. Researchers sampled blood only, noting tissue repertoires likely differ.

As concerns this clone: The target antigen is unknown.

This receptor was identified in a young man in good health. Sample: naive CD8+ T cells sorted from blood. This chain uses TRBV19 with TRBJ2-7; no reliable D call. The DNA of the CDR3 is TGTGCCAGTAGTATGCGGCCCCTTTCCTCCTACGAGCAGTACTTC. Its translation: CASSMRPLSSYEQYF.